These 32 T cell receptor beta chains share one sample of origin, sequenced in a study of identical twins. TCRdb reprocessed the 5' RACE reads with MiXCR, giving one entry per CDR3 protein. Among 1,800,000 or so distinct CDR3 sequences listed, less than 40% were seen once. Sequenced material: cord blood. These receptors all come from a newborn girl in good health.

V usage is TRBV6-5 and J usage is TRBJ1-1; a weak D match, TRBD1 (6 bases). Deletions cut 6 bases from V and 2 bases from J, with 13 bases between. CDR3 length: 14 amino acids. The germline CDR1 and CDR2 sequences are MNHEY and SVGAGI. The DNA for the CDR3 is TGTGCCAGCAGACCGACAGGACCCAACACTGAAGCTTTCTTT. Its translation: CASRPTGPNTEAFF.

In its sample, this clonotype was seen many times. The chain couples TRBV5-1 to TRBJ2-7, with 10 bases that match TRBD2. After removal of 4 bases from V and 3 bases from J, the junction contained 7 bases not matched to a gene. Germline V gives CDR1 SGHRS, CDR2 YFSETQ. The CDR3 sequence is 15 residues long. The CDR3 region is CASSPGLADYYEQYF. The CDR3 nucleotides are TGCGCCAGCAGCCCCGGACTAGCGGACTACTACGAGCAGTACTTC.

This clonotype has a handful of counts. The chain couples TRBV12-5 to TRBJ2-5; TRBD1 aligns across 9 bases. CDR1 LGHNT and CDR2 FRNRAP come from the germline V gene. This CDR3 spans 15 amino acids. Trimming took 0 bases from V and 2 from J; bases not matched to a gene: 1. CDR3 residues: CASGLVGTGQETQYF. CDR3 bases: TGTGCTAGTGGTTTGGTCGGGACAGGGCAAGAGACCCAGTACTTC.

In its sample, this clonotype was seen a few times. The genes are TRBV10-1 and TRBJ2-3; D may correspond to TRBD1 or TRBD2 (6 bases each). Per the germline V gene, CDR1 is WNHNN and CDR2 is SYGVQD (reference sequence). The CDR3 runs 17 residues. The V gene lost 3 bases and the J gene lost 0 bases, with 16 bases spanning the gap. CDR3: CASSDGRGLASTDTQYF. The CDR3 nucleotides are TGCGCCAGCAGTGACGGCCGGGGGCTAGCAAGCACAGATACGCAGTATTTT.

The V call is TRBV30, the J call TRBJ2-1; TRBD2 aligns across 13 bases. Germline CDR1 is GTSNPN and CDR2 is SVGIG (reference sequence). The CDR3 loop spans 17 amino acids. Losses at the gene ends were 3 bases for V and 9 bases for J; bases not matched to a gene: 14. The CDR3 here is CAWRPPAGTSGVREQFF. CDR3 coding DNA: TGTGCCTGGAGGCCCCCCGCCGGGACTAGCGGGGTTCGTGAGCAGTTCTTC.

The chain joins TRBV18 to TRBJ2-1; TRBD1 matches 8 bases. V gave up 2 bases and J gave up 6 bases; unmatched junction bases: 6. Germline-derived CDR1 and CDR2 are KGHSH and LQKENI. This CDR3 region has 15 residues. CDR3 DNA: TGTGCCAGCTCACCAGGACAGGGCGAAGGCAATGAGCAGTTCTTC. It is translated as CASSPGQGEGNEQFF.

The V call is TRBV5-1, the J call TRBJ2-7, with 7 bases that match TRBD2. The V gene's germline CDR1 is SGHRS and CDR2 YFSETQ. CDR3 size: 15 residues. V dropped 4 bases and J dropped 7; count of bases not matched to a gene: 14. Written as DNA, the CDR3 is TGCGCCAGCAGCCAGGCGGGGGAGCGATACAATGAGCAGTACTTC. This codes for CASSQAGERYNEQYF.

The chain recombines TRBV12-3 or TRBV12-4 with TRBJ2-7, with 9 bases fitting TRBD1. After removal of 6 bases from V and 7 bases from J, the junction contained 10 bases not matched to a gene. This CDR3 contains 14 residues. The CDR3 DNA reads as TGTGCCAGCAGGGGGGACAGGGACATCAATGAGCAGTACTTC. It codes for CASRGDRDINEQYF.

This rearrangement joins TRBV29-1 to TRBJ1-1; tentatively, D is TRBD1 (5 bases). The CDR3 is made up of 12 amino acids. Trimming stripped 2 bases from V and 4 bases from J, with 8 bases between. Germline CDR1 reads SQVTM; CDR2 reads ANQGSEA. The CDR3 region has the DNA TGCAGCGTTGAACCAGGGCTCACTGAAGCTTTCTTT. It specifies CSVEPGLTEAFF.

The table lists this clonotype with a few counts. This rearrangement joins TRBV20-1 to TRBJ1-2; D remains ambiguous. The CDR3 length is 14 residues. Germline V gives CDR1 DFQATT, CDR2 SNEGSKA (reference sequence). V was shortened by 4 bases and J by 4 bases, with 16 bases between the two germline ends. The chain's CDR3 is CSANQVGLVYGYTF. Written as DNA, the CDR3 is TGCAGTGCTAACCAGGTCGGCCTGGTCTATGGCTACACCTTC.

This clonotype was observed many times. This chain joins TRBV7-2 and TRBJ2-7; D remains ambiguous. The ends were cut back, 2 bases at V and 2 bases at J, with 4 bases in the middle. There are 12 residues in the CDR3. Germline V gene sequence: CDR1 SGHTA, CDR2 FQGNSA. Written as DNA, the CDR3 is TGTGCCAGCAGCTTACTAGCCTACGAGCAGTACTTC. Encoded protein: CASSLLAYEQYF. The complete variable domain, with remaining parts taken from reference TRBV7-2 and TRBJ2-7, reads GAGVSQSPSNKVTEKGKDVELRCDPISGHTALYWYRQSLGQGLEFLIYFQGNSAPDKSGLPSDRFSAERTGGSVSTLTIQRTQQEDSAVYLCASSLLAYEQYFGPGTRLTVT.

The table lists this clonotype with a few counts. This chain links TRBV7-8 with TRBJ2-3, with a possible D match to TRBD1 (6 bases). The germline V and J ends were trimmed by 3 bases and 0 bases, with 16 bases remaining between them. The germline V gene has CDR1 SGHVS and CDR2 FQNEAQ. The CDR3 extends over 17 amino acids. CDR3 sequence reads: CASSFPHRALSTDTQYF. As DNA, the CDR3 is TGTGCCAGCAGCTTTCCCCACAGGGCGCTTAGCACAGATACGCAGTATTTT.

In its sample, this clonotype was seen many times. The chain joins TRBV20-1 to TRBJ1-4; D is ambiguous. Germline CDR1 DFQATT, CDR2 SNEGSKA (reference sequence). V was cut by 4 bases and J by 6 bases, with 6 bases left in between. The CDR3 is 11 residues long. In DNA form, the CDR3 reads TGCAGTGCTAACTCGGATGAAAAACTGTTTTTT. Translated, it gives CSANSDEKLFF.

The gene calls are TRBV3-1 and TRBJ1-1; 9 bases agree with TRBD1. CDR3 length: 18 amino acids. Germline loops: CDR1 LGHDT, CDR2 YNNKEL (reference sequence). The V segment lost 5 bases and the J segment 0 bases; nucleotides outside the gene matches: 13. In DNA, the CDR3 is TGTGCCAGCAGCTCGGGACAGGGATTTTGGTTGTTGAACACTGAAGCTTTCTTT. Its translation: CASSSGQGFWLLNTEAFF. The complete variable domain, with remaining parts taken from reference TRBV3-1 and TRBJ1-1, reads DTAVSQTPKYLVTQMGNDKSIKCEQNLGHDTMYWYKQDSKKFLKIMFSYNNKELIINETVPNRFSPKSPDKAHLNLHINSLELGDSAVYFCASSSGQGFWLLNTEAFFGQGTRLTVV.

The sample holds a few counts of this clonotype. The gene calls are TRBV4-2 and TRBJ1-5, with a weak D call TRBD1 (5 bases). The germline gives CDR1 LGHNA, CDR2 YNFKEQ. The CDR3 totals 16 residues. The V end was cut by 1 base, the J end by 5 bases, with 15 bases between. In nucleotides, the CDR3 is TGTGCCAGCAGCCAAGTAGGGCGGCGAGGGGATCAGCCCCAGCATTTT. It specifies CASSQVGRRGDQPQHF.

This chain links TRBV7-2 with TRBJ1-1; no firm D call. Trimming left V 6 bases short and J 1 base short, with 9 bases between. CDR1 and CDR2 from the germline V gene are SGHTA and FQGNSA. CDR3 length: 13 amino acids. This chain's CDR3 is CASRTTENTEAFF. CDR3 in DNA: TGTGCCAGCAGAACTACAGAGAACACTGAAGCTTTCTTT.

This sequence joins TRBV4-1 and TRBJ2-7; 9 bases agree with TRBD1. The CDR3 spans 16 residues. The V gene end was trimmed by 0 bases and the J gene end by 5 bases; junction bases not matched to a gene: 8. Germline assignment: CDR1 MGHRA and CDR2 YSYEKL. The CDR3, as DNA: TGCGCCAGCAGCCAAGAGAGGGACAGGGTTAAGAACGAGCAGTACTTC. Translation gives CASSQERDRVKNEQYF.

The chain has TRBV6-6 and TRBJ2-3; D possibly corresponds to TRBD2 (7 bases). The V gene lost 4 bases and the J gene lost 4 bases, with 15 bases spanning the gap. This CDR3 spans 15 amino acids. Germline V gene lookup returns CDR1 MNHNY and CDR2 SVGAGI (reference sequence). CDR3 DNA: TGTGCCAGCAGTTCCGAAGGGGGGGGCGCAGATACGCAGTATTTT. It codes for CASSSEGGGADTQYF.

The chain has TRBV28 and TRBJ2-1, with 14 bases identical to TRBD2. The CDR3 length is 17 residues. CDR1 MDHEN and CDR2 SYDVKM come from the germline V gene. Losses at the gene ends were 3 bases for V and 9 bases for J; bases not matched to a gene: 10. CDR3 coding DNA: TGTGCCAGCAGTTTCCGGACTAGCGGGAGGTTAAATGGTGAGCAGTTCTTC. Translating gives CASSFRTSGRLNGEQFF.

This clonotype was detected only once. The chain combines TRBV6-1 with TRBJ1-2, with a tentative D call TRBD1 (5 bases). The CDR3 has 13 amino acids. V was cut by 8 bases and J by 4 bases, with 14 bases left in between. Germline assignment: CDR1 MNHNS and CDR2 SASEGT. This CDR3 reads CASGLGAGYGYTF. The CDR3 DNA sequence: TGTGCCAGCGGTTTAGGGGCCGGCTATGGCTACACCTTC.

The V and J genes are TRBV5-6 and TRBJ1-2, with a weak D call TRBD1 (5 bases). The germline gives CDR1 SGHDT, CDR2 YYEEEE. CDR3 length: 13 amino acids. Trimming cost V 2 bases and J 6 bases, with 11 bases left between them. For the CDR3, the DNA is TGTGCCAGCAGCTTACTCCGGGGGAATGGCTACACCTTC. This codes for CASSLLRGNGYTF.

The V call is TRBV7-6, the J call TRBJ1-6; 9 nucleotides match TRBD1. Germline loops: CDR1 SGHVS, CDR2 FNYEAQ. The ends lost 3 bases at V and 7 bases at J; junction bases unmatched: 7. This CDR3 is 16 amino acids long. The CDR3 DNA reads TGTGCCAGCAGCTTCACCCAGGGACAGGGAAATTCACCCCTCCACTTT. It yields the protein CASSFTQGQGNSPLHF. Together with reference TRBV7-6 and TRBJ1-6, the CDR3 gives the full variable domain: GAGVSQSPRYKVTKRGQDVALRCDPISGHVSLYWYRQALGQGPEFLTYFNYEAQQDKSGLPNDRFSAERPEGSISTLTIQRTEQRDSAMYRCASSFTQGQGNSPLHFGNGTRLTVT.

The chain combines TRBV24-1 with TRBJ2-7; TRBD1 might be the D (7 bases). V lost 5 bases, J lost 7 bases, and 29 bases lay in between. The germline V gene has CDR1 KGHDR and CDR2 SFDVKD. This CDR3 is built from 18 residues. Written as DNA, the CDR3 is TGTGCCACCAGTGGGGGACAGCGGAACGCGGGGTATGGGAATGAGCAGTACTTC. Its protein is CATSGGQRNAGYGNEQYF.

The table lists this clonotype with a few counts. The chain couples TRBV9 to TRBJ1-1; D gene ambiguous. This CDR3 has 14 amino acids. The V and J ends lost 4 bases and 2 bases respectively, with 12 bases between them. Per the germline V gene, CDR1 is SGDLS and CDR2 is YYNGEE. CDR3 DNA: TGTGCCAGCAGCCTGAGGATATCCAACACTGAAGCTTTCTTT. Translating gives CASSLRISNTEAFF.

This clonotype was detected a few times. The chain links TRBV20-1 to TRBJ1-4; D is uncertain. V was cut by 0 bases and J by 6 bases, with 14 bases left in between. The CDR3 length is 15 residues. In germline, CDR1 is DFQATT, CDR2 SNEGSKA (reference sequence). CDR3 DNA sequence: TGCAGTGCTAGAGATATAAGGGTAGGATATGAAAAACTGTTTTTT. Its translation is CSARDIRVGYEKLFF.

The chain carries TRBV19 and TRBJ2-5; 9 nucleotides line up with TRBD2. The V and J ends lost 4 bases and 1 base, in that order; junction bases with no gene match: 7. The CDR3 length is 16 residues. Germline V lookup: CDR1 LNHDA, CDR2 SQIVND (reference sequence). This chain's CDR3 is CASSRASGRIQETQYF. The CDR3 DNA reads TGTGCCAGTAGTAGGGCGAGCGGGAGGATCCAAGAGACCCAGTACTTC.

This clonotype was observed a handful of times. The CDR3 is CASSFKDRGPLRYGYTF. Written as DNA, the CDR3 is TGTGCCAGCAGCTTTAAGGACAGGGGACCTCTTCGGTATGGCTACACCTTC. The chain is built from TRBV7-2 and TRBJ1-2, with TRBD1 matching over 9 bases. V was pared by 3 bases and J by 5 bases, with 13 bases of the junction left unmatched. Germline assignment: CDR1 SGHTA and CDR2 FQGNSA. This CDR3 is built from 17 residues.

This clonotype was seen more than once but under ten times. CDR3 in DNA: TGCAGTGCCCCAACTACAGGTGGCTATGGCTACACCTTC. This encodes CSAPTTGGYGYTF. The J gene is TRBJ1-2, the V gene TRBV20-1, with a tentative D call TRBD1 (5 bases). The CDR3 consists of 13 residues. Germline CDR1 is DFQATT and CDR2 is SNEGSKA (reference sequence). V lost 6 bases and J 4 bases, leaving 15 bases between the germline ends.

This clonotype was seen more than once but under ten times. This chain uses TRBV10-3 with TRBJ2-3; TRBD2 matches 12 bases. V shed 3 bases, J shed 4 bases, and the junction held 5 bases outside the gene matches. This CDR3 comprises 16 residues. Germline V lookup: CDR1 ENHRY, CDR2 SYGVKD. CDR3 loop: CAISDSTSGSADTQYF. CDR3 DNA: TGTGCCATCAGTGATTCGACTAGCGGGAGCGCAGATACGCAGTATTTT.

As regards this clonotype: The CDR3 ends on some other residue instead of the conserved phenylalanine or tryptophan, so this is likely a read error. The V call is TRBV10-3, the J call TRBJ1-2; TRBD1 aligns across 8 bases. The CDR3 loop spans 13 amino acids. Germline-derived CDR1 and CDR2 are ENHRY and SYGVKD. Trimming took 6 bases from V and 5 from J; bases not matched to a gene: 5. The CDR3 DNA follows: TGTGCCATCAGGGACAGGGTGTCTTATGGCTACACCATC. Residues: CAIRDRVSYGYTI.

This clonotype was recorded a few times. This sequence joins TRBV29-1 and TRBJ1-1; TRBD1 might be the D (5 bases). V was trimmed by 6 bases and J by 0 bases, leaving 8 bases between them. From germline, CDR1 is SQVTM and CDR2 ANQGSEA. CDR3 size: 12 residues. The CDR3 bases are TGCAGCGTGAACAGGATGAACACTGAAGCTTTCTTT. Protein sequence: CSVNRMNTEAFF.

The V and J genes are TRBV27 and TRBJ2-7; 7 nucleotides line up with TRBD2. The CDR3 has 15 residues. Trimming took 2 bases from V and 2 from J; bases not matched to a gene: 6. Germline CDR1 is MNHEY and CDR2 is SMNVEV (reference sequence). The CDR3 is CASSLLGGSTYEQYF. CDR3 sequence (DNA): TGTGCCAGCAGTTTACTAGGCGGGAGTACCTACGAGCAGTACTTC.